The clone carrying this T cell receptor beta chain was observed a few times. Using immunoSEQ multiplex PCR, the repertoire was profiled, and TCRdb retains in-frame clones only, with some absent. Of a few hundred thousand clones in the sample, around nine tenths are singletons; the top ten hold 5.5% to 7%. The data stem from a study of blood T cell repertoires in COVID-19. Looking at the study overall: Whether acute or convalescent, the COVID-19 samples came from the United States, Italy and Spain. From T cells, B-cell-depleted T cells, or PBMCs came the material, which was cDNA or gDNA.

Germline CDR1 is GTSNPN and CDR2 is SVGIG (reference sequence). With 4 bases clipped from V and 6 bases from J, the junction kept 10 bases outside the gene matches. The CDR3 has 15 residues. Material: PBMCs or T cells enriched from blood (not recorded which). The receptor was isolated from a woman aged 40 to 55 who had recovered from COVID-19. The V gene is TRBV30, the J gene TRBJ2-3, with 10 bases fitting TRBD2. CDR3 nucleotide sequence: TGTGCCTGGACCCGTCTAGCGGGAGACGTGGATACGCAGTATTTT. This gives the protein CAWTRLAGDVDTQYF.